A selection of T cell receptor beta chains follows, all from one sample in a study of blood T cell repertoires in COVID-19. Measured with immunoSEQ multiplex PCR; TCRdb has only the in-frame clones, and not every one. Of roughly 220,000 clones detected, around 84% appear once; the ten largest clones hold about 4%. Sample: PBMCs or T cells enriched from blood (not recorded which). All receptors derive from a man aged 25 to 45 with acute COVID-19. Both conserved end residues are part of each CDR3.

j_call: TRBJ2-7
v_call: TRBV6-5
cdr3_aa: CASTQIYEQYF

j_call: TRBJ1-3
v_call: TRBV19
cdr3_aa: CASSISGTAGNTIYF

j_call: TRBJ1-5
v_call: TRBV25-1
cdr3_aa: CASSGEGVDQPQHF

j_call: TRBJ1-2
v_call: TRBV6-6
cdr3_aa: CASAGAVYGYTF

j_call: TRBJ2-3
v_call: TRBV11-3
cdr3_aa: CASSLRGTDTQYF

j_call: TRBJ1-1
v_call: TRBV30
cdr3_aa: CAWSPGQVNTEAFF

j_call: TRBJ1-1
v_call: TRBV29-1
cdr3_aa: CSVPPGEGNTEAFF

j_call: TRBJ1-1
v_call: TRBV29-1
cdr3_aa: CSGTQNTEAFF

j_call: TRBJ2-1
v_call: TRBV6-4
cdr3_aa: CASARTGGASSYNEQFF

j_call: TRBJ2-2
v_call: TRBV6-5
cdr3_aa: CASRGASTGELFF

j_call: TRBJ2-3
v_call: TRBV19
cdr3_aa: CASRDRGLTDTQYF

j_call: TRBJ2-2
v_call: TRBV6-1
cdr3_aa: CASSASLIQNTGELFF

j_call: TRBJ1-2
v_call: TRBV12-3/TRBV12-4
cdr3_aa: CASSSDSNDYTF

j_call: TRBJ1-2
v_call: TRBV2
cdr3_aa: CASSLTGSYGYTF

j_call: TRBJ1-5
v_call: TRBV5-6
cdr3_aa: CASSLNYNQPQHF

j_call: TRBJ2-5
v_call: TRBV12-3/TRBV12-4
cdr3_aa: CASTRDTQETQYF

j_call: TRBJ2-3
v_call: TRBV2
cdr3_aa: CASRLQGADTQYF

j_call: TRBJ1-3
v_call: TRBV3-1/TRBV3-2
cdr3_aa: CASSQVRTALGNTIYF

j_call: TRBJ1-3
v_call: TRBV11-2
cdr3_aa: CASSLGQRGNTIYF

j_call: TRBJ1-5
v_call: TRBV7-9
cdr3_aa: CASSAGTGGREPQHF

j_call: TRBJ1-2
v_call: TRBV19
cdr3_aa: CASSRAESYGYTF

j_call: TRBJ1-3
v_call: TRBV7-9
cdr3_aa: CASDTGKSGNTIYF

j_call: TRBJ1-2
v_call: TRBV27
cdr3_aa: CASSSDRDELIYGYTF